Listed below are T cell receptor beta chains from one sample, sequenced in a study of long-term antiretroviral therapy in people with HIV. Profiling relied on immunoSEQ multiplex PCR, and the TCRdb table lists in-frame clones only, not all of them. The table lists around 29,000 clones, 95% of them singletons. The material sequenced was unsorted PBMCs, taken 5.3 years after starting antiretroviral therapy. The receptors come from a man in his thirties or forties with HIV. CDR3s include the opening cysteine and the closing phenylalanine or tryptophan. A D gene is named only where the DNA matches it firmly. The size entry is marked missing in some rows and otherwise reads once, few, many or a size class.

D gene: .; clone size: .; J gene: TRBJ2-7; V gene: TRBV7-6; CDR3 DNA: TGTGCCAGCAGCTCGGGGAGCTCCTACGAGCAGTACTTC; CDR3 protein: CASSSGSSYEQYF
D gene: .; clone size: .; J gene: TRBJ1-6; V gene: TRBV18; CDR3 DNA: TGTGCCAGCTCACCAACTGCACAGGGTTTCTATAATTCACCCCTCCACTTT; CDR3 protein: CASSPTAQGFYNSPLHF
D gene: TRBD1; clone size: .; J gene: TRBJ1-1; V gene: TRBV15; CDR3 DNA: TGTGCCACCAGCCGTGACAGGGGGAACACTGAAGCTTTCTTT; CDR3 protein: CATSRDRGNTEAFF
D gene: .; clone size: .; J gene: TRBJ1-1; V gene: TRBV4-2; CDR3 DNA: TGTGCCAGCAGCCAAGCGGGACACACTGAAGCTTTCTTT; CDR3 protein: CASSQAGHTEAFF
D gene: .; clone size: .; J gene: TRBJ1-4; V gene: TRBV10-2; CDR3 DNA: TGCGCCACGACATCAGGGGCAACTAATGAAAAACTGTTTTTT; CDR3 protein: CATTSGATNEKLFF
D gene: TRBD1; clone size: .; J gene: TRBJ1-4; V gene: TRBV7-8; CDR3 DNA: TGTGCCAGCAGCTTAGGGACAGGGAGATCAACTAATGAAAAACTGTTTTTT; CDR3 protein: CASSLGTGRSTNEKLFF
D gene: .; clone size: .; J gene: TRBJ2-3; V gene: TRBV6-6; CDR3 DNA: TGTGCCAGCAGTCTCGTGGGTAGTTCCACAGATACGCAGTATTTT; CDR3 protein: CASSLVGSSTDTQYF
D gene: .; clone size: .; J gene: TRBJ2-5; V gene: TRBV29-1; CDR3 DNA: TGCAGCGTTGAAGCCCCGCAGGGGCACGGAGAGACCCAGTACTTC; CDR3 protein: CSVEAPQGHGETQYF
D gene: .; clone size: .; J gene: TRBJ1-5; V gene: TRBV28; CDR3 DNA: TGTGCCAGCCTAAGCCCCACGGGGGCCTACCAGCCCCAGCATTTT; CDR3 protein: CASLSPTGAYQPQHF
D gene: TRBD2; clone size: .; J gene: TRBJ2-1; V gene: TRBV10-3; CDR3 DNA: TGTGCCATCAGTGGCCCATCCCCTAGCGGGAGATTCGATGAGCAGTTCTTC; CDR3 protein: CAISGPSPSGRFDEQFF
D gene: .; clone size: .; J gene: TRBJ1-1; V gene: TRBV11-2; CDR3 DNA: TGTGCCAGCAGCATCGGACAGTTAGCTCAAGCTTTCTTT; CDR3 protein: CASSIGQLAQAFF
D gene: .; clone size: .; J gene: TRBJ2-7; V gene: TRBV7-8; CDR3 DNA: TGTGCCAGCAGCTTGGAAGAAGACTTACGGGACGAGCAGTACTTC; CDR3 protein: CASSLEEDLRDEQYF
D gene: .; clone size: .; J gene: TRBJ2-2; V gene: TRBV5-1; CDR3 DNA: TGCGCCAGCAGCTCCCACCCGGGCGGGGAGCTGTTTTTT; CDR3 protein: CASSSHPGGELFF
D gene: .; clone size: .; J gene: TRBJ2-5; V gene: TRBV6-6; CDR3 DNA: TGTGCCAGCAGCCGACAGATTCAAGAGACCCAGTACTTC; CDR3 protein: CASSRQIQETQYF
D gene: .; clone size: .; J gene: TRBJ1-6; V gene: TRBV12-5; CDR3 DNA: TGTGCTAGTGGTTTGGTAGGGGATGGTAGTTCACCCCTCCACTTT; CDR3 protein: CASGLVGDGSSPLHF
D gene: TRBD1; clone size: .; J gene: TRBJ2-7; V gene: TRBV30; CDR3 DNA: TGTGCCTGGACAACTTTCTCCGGACAGGGCCTACGGGAGCAGTACTTC; CDR3 protein: CAWTTFSGQGLREQYF
D gene: .; clone size: .; J gene: TRBJ2-7; V gene: TRBV2; CDR3 DNA: TGTGCCAGCACTGCCCGGGCCGTACCGTCCTACGAGCAGTACTTC; CDR3 protein: CASTARAVPSYEQYF
D gene: .; clone size: once; J gene: TRBJ2-3; V gene: TRBV7-2; CDR3 DNA: TGTGCCAGCAGCTTGGGTCCCGGGGATACGCAGTATTTT; CDR3 protein: CASSLGPGDTQYF
D gene: TRBD2; clone size: .; J gene: TRBJ2-3; V gene: TRBV6-1; CDR3 DNA: TGTGCCAGCAGTGAACTAGCGGGAGGGCCAGATACGCAGTATTTT; CDR3 protein: CASSELAGGPDTQYF
D gene: .; clone size: .; J gene: TRBJ1-3; V gene: TRBV25-1; CDR3 DNA: TGTGCCAGCAGTGAGAGAAGGGCGGACACCATATATTTT; CDR3 protein: CASSERRADTIYF
D gene: .; clone size: .; J gene: TRBJ1-4; V gene: TRBV19; CDR3 DNA: TGTGCCAGTAAACAGGGACGGCAGAATGAAAAACTGTTTTTT; CDR3 protein: CASKQGRQNEKLFF
D gene: TRBD1; clone size: .; J gene: TRBJ2-2; V gene: TRBV5-1; CDR3 DNA: TGCGCCAGCAGCTCTGGACAGGGCGGCGGGGAGCTGTTTTTT; CDR3 protein: CASSSGQGGGELFF
D gene: TRBD2; clone size: .; J gene: TRBJ2-7; V gene: TRBV7-2; CDR3 DNA: TGTGCCAGCAGCTCAACCTCTAGCGGGGGGTTCCACGAGCAGTACTTC; CDR3 protein: CASSSTSSGGFHEQYF
D gene: .; clone size: .; J gene: TRBJ1-3; V gene: TRBV27; CDR3 DNA: TGTGCCAGCAGTCAGGGGAGTGGAAACACCATATATTTT; CDR3 protein: CASSQGSGNTIYF
D gene: .; clone size: .; J gene: TRBJ2-2; V gene: TRBV19; CDR3 DNA: TGTGCCAGTAGGGGTGACACCGGGGAGCTGTTTTTT; CDR3 protein: CASRGDTGELFF
D gene: .; clone size: .; J gene: TRBJ2-2; V gene: TRBV30; CDR3 DNA: TGTGCCTGGAGTAACGCTTGGCGGGCCGCGAACACCGGGGAGCTGTTTTTT; CDR3 protein: CAWSNAWRAANTGELFF